A single sample is the source of the 21 T cell receptor beta chains below, sequenced in a study of metastatic and nonmetastatic thyroid tumors. With MiXCR, TCRdb reprocessed the PCR reads. The sample consists of about 26,000 clones, around a quarter of them appearing once. No treatment had been given to any patient before thyroid surgery. Sequenced input: blood. The receptor source for this set is a female donor with papillary thyroid cancer or a benign thyroid nodule (not recorded which). Some clones in this sample may be carry-over from other donors' samples.

Note on this clone: This sequence may be a read error, since a much larger clone differs from it by one base. The V call is TRBV20-1, the J call TRBJ2-4; tentative D call: TRBD1 (6 bases). This CDR3 is 14 amino acids long. Germline V gene lookup returns CDR1 DFQATT and CDR2 SNEGSKA (reference sequence). Between the trimmed V and J ends, which lost 5 bases and 1 base, there was a span of 12 bases. The CDR3 here is CSAVPTGAKNIQYF. CDR3 nucleotide sequence: TGCAGTGCTGTCCCTACAGGGGCCAAAAACATTCAGTACTTC.

This clone was seen a few times. The gene calls are TRBV24-1 and TRBJ2-5; 10 positions agree with TRBD1. Germline V gives CDR1 KGHDR, CDR2 SFDVKD. The J segment lost 9 bases and the V segment lost 1 base, leaving 7 bases of the junction unmatched. This CDR3 spans 15 amino acids. DNA of the CDR3: TGTGCCACCAGTGATTTCGACAGGGGGCGTGAGGCCCAGTACTTC. This sequence encodes CATSDFDRGREAQYF.

Many counts were recorded for this clone. J is TRBJ2-3 and V is TRBV11-1, with 11 bases that match TRBD2. The CDR3 covers 15 residues. Germline values: CDR1 SGHAT, CDR2 FQDESV (reference sequence). CDR3 DNA sequence: TGTGCATGGGACGGGCTAGCGGGAGGTTCAGATACGCAGTATTTT. It codes for CAWDGLAGGSDTQYF. Combining the CDR3 with reference TRBV11-1 and TRBJ2-3 gives the whole variable domain EAEVAQSPRYKITEKSQAVAFWCDPISGHATLYWYRQILGQGPELLVQFQDESVVDDSQLPKDRFSAERLKGVDSTLKIQPAELGDSAMYLCAWDGLAGGSDTQYFGPGTRLTVL.

This clone was seen at least ten times. This chain joins TRBV5-1 and TRBJ2-3, with 9 bases identical to TRBD1. Germline CDR1 reads SGHRS; CDR2 reads YFSETQ. This CDR3 has 15 amino acids. V shed 4 bases and J 4 bases; nucleotides not matched to a gene: 7. The CDR3 sequence is CASSPTGQGPDTQYF. CDR3 sequence (DNA): TGCGCCAGCAGCCCGACGGGACAGGGCCCAGATACGCAGTATTTT.

V and J are TRBV9 and TRBJ1-5; no clear D. The CDR3 is 14 amino acids. Germline V CDR1 and CDR2: SGDLS, YYNGEE. The ends were cut back, 6 bases at V and 1 base at J, with 11 bases in the middle. The CDR3 sequence is CASNEGASNQPQHF. The DNA for the CDR3 is TGTGCCAGCAATGAGGGAGCAAGCAATCAGCCCCAGCATTTT. The variable domain in full, completed from reference TRBV9 and TRBJ1-5, reads DSGVTQTPKHLITATGQRVTLRCSPRSGDLSVYWYQQSLDQGLQFLIQYYNGEERAKGNILERFSAQQFPDLHSELNLSSLELGDSALYFCASNEGASNQPQHFGDGTRLSIL.

This clone occurred once. The chain joins TRBV18 to TRBJ2-7; D unclear. The CDR3 consists of 13 residues. Germline CDR1 and CDR2: KGHSH and LQKENI. Trimming took 2 bases from V and 3 from J, leaving 8 bases between them. Here the CDR3 reads CASSPSRLYEQYF. The CDR3 DNA reads as TGTGCCAGCTCACCAAGCAGACTCTACGAGCAGTACTTC.

Note on this clone: In the same sample, other DNA sequences code for this CDR3. The V call is TRBV5-4, the J call TRBJ2-3, with 9 bases aligning to TRBD2. The CDR3 totals 15 residues. From germline, CDR1 is SGHNT and CDR2 YYREEE (reference sequence). V gave up 4 bases and J gave up 4 bases; unmatched junction bases: 7. The CDR3 DNA follows: TGTGCCAGCAGCCCTCTAGCGGGGCCTGCAGATACGCAGTATTTT. Translation: CASSPLAGPADTQYF.

This clone was picked up many times. J is TRBJ2-1 and V is TRBV3-1, with D hard to call. The CDR3 length is 11 residues. Trimming stripped 1 base from V and 8 bases from J, with 3 bases between. Germline lookup yields CDR1 LGHDT and CDR2 YNNKEL (reference sequence). The DNA of the CDR3 is TGTGCCAGCAGCCAAGGGTATGAGCAGTTCTTC. Its translation is CASSQGYEQFF.

This clone was counted between two and nine times. CDR3 nucleotides: TGCGCCAGCAGCACGGGGGTTCCCTACAATGAGCAGTTCTTC. Encoded protein: CASSTGVPYNEQFF. V gene TRBV5-1 combines with J gene TRBJ2-1; the D gene is possibly TRBD2 (6 bases). Germline lookup yields CDR1 SGHRS and CDR2 YFSETQ. This CDR3 has 14 residues. V was cut by 4 bases and J by 2 bases, with 10 bases left in between.

By frequency in the sample, this clone is medium-sized. V and J are TRBV6-1 and TRBJ2-7, with a weak D call TRBD2 (6 bases). The V and J ends lost 6 bases and 4 bases respectively, with 19 bases between them. This CDR3 has 15 residues. Germline values: CDR1 MNHNS, CDR2 SASEGT. The CDR3, as DNA: TGTGCCAGCAGCCCCGAAAGGGCGGGAACATACGAGCAGTACTTC. It translates to CASSPERAGTYEQYF.

This clone has at least ten counts. The chain combines TRBV20-1 with TRBJ2-2; 11 positions agree with TRBD2. After removal of 4 bases from V and 2 bases from J, the junction contained 3 bases not matched to a gene. Germline V gene lookup returns CDR1 DFQATT and CDR2 SNEGSKA (reference sequence). The CDR3 is 15 amino acids. CDR3 sequence: CSATGTSGNTGELFF. CDR3 DNA sequence: TGCAGTGCTACTGGGACTAGCGGAAACACCGGGGAGCTGTTTTTT.

This clone was counted many times. This rearrangement joins TRBV5-8 to TRBJ1-4; D might be TRBD1 (6 bases). The CDR3 runs to 15 residues. Deletions cut 4 bases from V and 0 bases from J, with 10 bases between. Germline lookup yields CDR1 SGHTS and CDR2 YDEGEE. CDR3 in DNA: TGTGCCAGCAGCGCCGGGACAACAACTAATGAAAAACTGTTTTTT. Translated, it gives CASSAGTTTNEKLFF.

The chain is built from TRBV4-2 and TRBJ1-5; D may be TRBD1 (5 bases). Looked up from germline, CDR1 is LGHNA and CDR2 is YNFKEQ. Trimming left V 0 bases short and J 1 base short, with 10 bases between. This CDR3 has 16 residues. The CDR3 DNA sequence: TGTGCCAGCAGCCAAGATGCAGGGCGGAGCAATCAGCCCCAGCATTTT. Translation: CASSQDAGRSNQPQHF.

In its sample, this clone was seen many times. The CDR3 sequence: CASSLFVWREGDNEQFF. The CDR3, as DNA: TGCGCCAGCAGCTTGTTCGTTTGGCGGGAGGGAGACAATGAGCAGTTCTTC. The J gene is TRBJ2-1, the V gene TRBV4-3; 9 nucleotides match TRBD2. The ends lost 5 bases at V and 5 bases at J; junction bases unmatched: 13. CDR3 length: 17 residues. Germline V gene data show CDR1 as LGHNA and CDR2 as YSLEER.

This clone was recorded a few times. This chain connects TRBV2 to TRBJ1-2, with a weak D call TRBD1 (5 bases). V was clipped by 7 bases and J by 2 bases, with 11 bases between them. The CDR3 extends over 13 amino acids. The germline CDR1 and CDR2 sequences are SNHLY and FYNNEI. The CDR3 DNA reads TGTGCCAGCAAAGGGACGGTCAACTATGGCTACACCTTC. Translating gives CASKGTVNYGYTF.

This clone rates as medium-sized (0.01 to 0.1%). The genes are TRBV20-1 and TRBJ1-2; 10 nucleotides match TRBD1. With V trimmed by 6 bases and J by 5 bases, 9 bases remained unmatched. CDR3 length: 14 amino acids. CDR1 and CDR2 (germline): DFQATT, SNEGSKA (reference sequence). CDR3 coding DNA: TGCAGTGCGCGTGGAGGACAGGGGGTATATGGCTACACCTTC. Encoded protein: CSARGGQGVYGYTF.

By proportion, this clone is medium-sized. The chain has TRBV20-1 and TRBJ2-7; 15 bases are shared with TRBD2. The CDR3 is made up of 19 amino acids. V lost 0 bases to trimming and J lost 4 bases; unmatched junction nucleotides: 13. The germline gives CDR1 DFQATT, CDR2 SNEGSKA (reference sequence). The CDR3 DNA follows: TGCAGTGCTAGAGACCTTCGGACTAGCGGGAGGGTTCTTTCATACGAGCAGTACTTC. This encodes CSARDLRTSGRVLSYEQYF.

The table lists this clone with a few counts. V and J are TRBV12-3 or TRBV12-4 and TRBJ1-2; TRBD1 aligns across 8 bases. V shed 6 bases, J shed 8 bases, and the junction held 8 bases outside the gene matches. The CDR3 spans 13 residues. The CDR3 region has the DNA TGTGCCAGCAGCCTTACAGGGGGAGGCGGCTACACCTTC. Protein product: CASSLTGGGGYTF.

In this sample, this clone turned up many times. The V call is TRBV7-9, the J call TRBJ1-2; no clear D gene. Looked up from germline, CDR1 is SEHNR and CDR2 is FQNEAQ (reference sequence). The CDR3 totals 14 residues. Deletions cut 4 bases from V and 8 bases from J, with 17 bases between. CDR3 nucleotide sequence: TGTGCCAGCAGCTCGCCGGACTCGCCCCAAGGCTACACCTTC. Amino acid sequence: CASSSPDSPQGYTF.

Many counts were recorded for this clone. The J gene is TRBJ2-7, the V gene TRBV5-6; a possible D gene is TRBD1 (5 bases). V lost 1 base to trimming and J lost 0 bases, with 14 bases between them. This CDR3 contains 16 residues. Germline V gives CDR1 SGHDT, CDR2 YYEEEE. CDR3 coding DNA: TGTGCCAGCAGCTTGTTAGGGGAACAGAGCTCCTACGAGCAGTACTTC. Translation gives CASSLLGEQSSYEQYF.

By share of the sample, this clone is medium-sized. The chain carries TRBV6-1 and TRBJ2-3, with D tentatively TRBD2 (5 bases). The CDR3 runs to 15 residues. Trimming left V 3 bases short and J 7 bases short, with 17 bases between. CDR1 is MNHNS, CDR2 SASEGT, per germline. CDR3 in amino acids: CASSESKREFYTQYF. As DNA, the CDR3 is TGTGCCAGCAGTGAGAGCAAACGGGAATTTTATACGCAGTATTTT.